These 21 T cell receptor beta chains were sequenced from one sample in a study of blood T cell repertoires in COVID-19. The repertoire was sequenced with immunoSEQ multiplex PCR; TCRdb's copy has only in-frame clones and lacks some. The table shows 150,000 or so clones, with around 80% occurring only once. Sequencing used peripheral blood. These receptors were taken from a man aged 55-75 years with active or convalescent COVID-19.

The table lists this clone with a few counts. The gene calls are TRBV11-2 and TRBJ2-3; TRBD2 is a possible D gene (6 bases). The germline V gene has CDR1 SGHAT and CDR2 FQNNGV. V shed 0 bases and J shed 4 bases, with 11 bases lying between them. The CDR3 is made up of 15 amino acids. The CDR3 is CASSLDRGSADTQYF. The CDR3 coding sequence is TGTGCCAGCAGCTTAGATCGGGGGAGTGCAGATACGCAGTATTTT.

This clone appeared a single time. The chain is built from TRBV5-1 and TRBJ2-3; 11 bases are shared with TRBD1. The CDR3 totals 15 residues. V shed 4 bases, J shed 4 bases, and the junction held 5 bases outside the gene matches. CDR1 is SGHRS and CDR2 is YFSETQ in the germline V gene. The CDR3 sequence is CASSQRTGGADTQYF. The CDR3 DNA sequence: TGCGCCAGCAGCCAACGGACAGGGGGCGCAGATACGCAGTATTTT.

This clone was recorded once. V and J are TRBV2 and TRBJ1-1; 8 bases line up with TRBD1. Germline values: CDR1 SNHLY, CDR2 FYNNEI. With 6 bases clipped from V and 4 bases from J, the junction kept 4 bases outside the gene matches. This CDR3 is built from 13 residues. The CDR3 DNA follows: TGTGCCAGCAGCGTAGGACAGGGCACTGAAGCTTTCTTT. Its translation: CASSVGQGTEAFF.

The V gene is TRBV5-4, the J gene TRBJ2-2, with a possible D match to TRBD1 (6 bases). The CDR3 runs 20 residues. The germline CDR1 and CDR2 sequences are SGHNT and YYREEE (reference sequence). The ends were cut back, 7 bases at V and 3 bases at J, with 31 bases in the middle. The CDR3 here is CASGLLLPTPRGMYTGELFF. The CDR3 coding sequence is TGTGCCAGCGGACTTCTTCTCCCGACACCCAGGGGTATGTACACCGGGGAGCTGTTTTTT.

The DNA of the CDR3 is TGTGCCAGCAGCGTAGAAGGGGATAGCAATCAGCCCCAGCATTTT. This translates into CASSVEGDSNQPQHF. The chain combines TRBV9 with TRBJ1-5, with D perhaps TRBD1 (5 bases). The CDR3 is made up of 15 amino acids. The ends were cut back, 0 bases at V and 0 bases at J, with 7 bases in the middle. From germline, CDR1 is SGDLS and CDR2 YYNGEE.

CDR3 residues: CASHIRGIGDTEAFF. CDR3 DNA: TGTGCCAGCCATATCAGGGGAATTGGGGACACTGAAGCTTTCTTT. The genes are TRBV13 and TRBJ1-1; D is possibly TRBD1 (6 bases). The CDR3 spans 15 residues. Germline CDR1 reads PRHDT; CDR2 reads FYEKMQ (reference sequence). V gave up 8 bases and J gave up 3 bases, with 19 bases separating them.

CDR3: CASSWKGTDYNSPLHF. The CDR3, as DNA: TGCGCCAGCAGCTGGAAAGGGACAGACTATAATTCACCCCTCCACTTT. The chain has TRBV5-1 and TRBJ1-6; TRBD1 agrees at 7 bases. There are 16 residues in the CDR3. Trimming removed 3 bases from V and 3 bases from J; junction bases left unmatched: 6. Germline-derived CDR1 and CDR2 are SGHRS and YFSETQ.

V and J are TRBV10-1 and TRBJ2-1, with 10 bases that match TRBD2. Germline V gene lookup returns CDR1 WNHNN and CDR2 SYGVQD (reference sequence). The length of the CDR3 is 13 residues. The junction had 4 bases not matched to a gene; V was cut back by 5 bases and J by 9 bases. This CDR3 reads CASSTSGAAEQFF. Here the CDR3 DNA reads TGCGCCAGCAGTACTAGCGGGGCGGCTGAGCAGTTCTTC.

The chain joins TRBV19 to TRBJ1-2, with D hard to call. Germline V lookup: CDR1 LNHDA, CDR2 SQIVND (reference sequence). This CDR3 has 14 amino acids. Trimming stripped 11 bases from V and 0 bases from J, with 16 bases between. The CDR3 DNA sequence: TGTGCCTCTCGCCCCGAGGCAGCTAACTATGGCTACACCTTC. Its protein product is CASRPEAANYGYTF.

The chain links TRBV5-5 to TRBJ1-4; D gene uncertain. The CDR3 is 15 amino acids. Germline CDR1 reads SGHKS; CDR2 reads YYEKEE (reference sequence). The ends were cut back, 4 bases at V and 0 bases at J, with 10 bases in the middle. CDR3 sequence reads: CASSLTIATNEKLFF. CDR3 sequence (DNA): TGTGCCAGCAGCCTGACTATCGCAACTAATGAAAAACTGTTTTTT.

Of note for this clone: This CDR3 is missing its conserved last phenylalanine or tryptophan, likely due to a read error. The DNA is left out, because the CDR3 cannot be placed on it with certainty; the CDR3 is given as TCRdb lists it. This sequence joins TRBV12-3 or TRBV12-4 and TRBJ2-2; the table calls TRBD1, which could not be checked here. The CDR3 spans 12 residues, counting both ends. This chain's CDR3 is CASSLGGQAMRL.

The V gene is TRBV2, the J gene TRBJ1-2; 8 nucleotides agree with TRBD1. Per germline, CDR1 SNHLY and CDR2 FYNNEI. This CDR3 is 14 amino acids long. With 5 bases clipped from V and 4 bases from J, the junction kept 6 bases outside the gene matches. CDR3 loop: CASSIQGDVYGYTF. DNA of the CDR3: TGTGCCAGCAGTATACAGGGGGACGTCTATGGCTACACCTTC.

CDR3 nucleotide sequence: TGTGCCAGCAGTCTCGACACCCATTCACCCCTCCACTTT. This sequence encodes CASSLDTHSPLHF. The chain uses TRBV25-1 and TRBJ1-6; D is uncertain. Germline-derived CDR1 and CDR2 are MGHDK and SYGVNS. Trimming removed 5 bases at V and 8 bases at J, with 10 bases between. This CDR3 has 13 amino acids.

The chain employs TRBV12-3 or TRBV12-4 and TRBJ1-5; D uncertain. Trimming removed 6 bases at V and 0 bases at J, with 3 bases between. This CDR3 is 12 amino acids long. The CDR3 loop reads CASRLSNQPQHF. The CDR3 coding sequence is TGTGCCAGCAGACTTAGCAATCAGCCCCAGCATTTT.

CDR3 amino acids: CAIRPPGENTEAFF. The CDR3 region has the DNA TGTGCCATCAGACCTCCCGGGGAGAACACTGAAGCTTTCTTT. The rearrangement joins TRBV10-3 to TRBJ1-1, with no clear D. V lost 6 bases to trimming and J lost 1 base, with 12 bases between them. Germline CDR1 ENHRY, CDR2 SYGVKD. The CDR3 extends over 14 amino acids.

This chain connects TRBV11-1 to TRBJ1-1, with D possibly TRBD1 on 5 matching bases. Trimming left V 4 bases short and J 1 base short, with 7 bases between. Per germline, CDR1 SGHAT and CDR2 FQDESV (reference sequence). The CDR3 is 13 amino acids. The chain's CDR3 is CASSSGQNTEAFF. CDR3 in DNA: TGTGCCAGCAGCTCCGGACAGAACACTGAAGCTTTCTTT.

This sequence joins TRBV28 and TRBJ1-1; D might be TRBD1 (6 bases). Deletions cut 4 bases from V and 1 base from J, with 13 bases between. The CDR3 contains 15 residues. Germline-derived CDR1 and CDR2 are MDHEN and SYDVKM. CDR3 region: CASSSAGVRNTEAFF. CDR3 DNA sequence: TGTGCCAGCAGTTCGGCAGGGGTAAGGAACACTGAAGCTTTCTTT.

The rearrangement uses TRBV15 and TRBJ2-5, with TRBD1 identical over 8 bases. Trimming cost V 5 bases and J 3 bases; bases outside gene matches: 5. Germline CDR1 LNHNV, CDR2 YYDKDF (reference sequence). The length of the CDR3 is 14 residues. The CDR3 region is CATSRGQGKETQYF. CDR3 sequence (DNA): TGTGCCACCAGCCGCGGACAGGGTAAAGAGACCCAGTACTTC.

The chain recombines TRBV2 with TRBJ2-5; 9 bases agree with TRBD1. J gave up 5 bases and V 6 bases, and 4 bases lay outside the gene matches. This CDR3 spans 13 amino acids. Germline-derived CDR1 and CDR2 are SNHLY and FYNNEI. The CDR3 DNA is TGTGCCAGCAGGGGACAGGGACTGGAGACCCAGTACTTC. Translated, it gives CASRGQGLETQYF.

This chain uses TRBV28 with TRBJ2-5; 10 positions match TRBD2. V gave up 5 bases and J gave up 5 bases; unmatched junction bases: 5. This CDR3 is 14 amino acids long. Germline V gives CDR1 MDHEN, CDR2 SYDVKM. CDR3 coding DNA: TGTGCCAGCAGTCTAGCGGGAGTACAGGAGACCCAGTACTTC. Translated: CASSLAGVQETQYF.

The chain carries TRBV19 and TRBJ2-1; D uncertain. Deletions cut 2 bases from V and 4 bases from J, with 12 bases between. In germline, CDR1 is LNHDA, CDR2 SQIVND (reference sequence). The CDR3 consists of 15 residues. The CDR3 coding sequence is TGTGCCAGTAGTATAAGGAGCTATAGTTACAATGAGCAGTTCTTC. It translates to CASSIRSYSYNEQFF.